This passage covers 12 T cell receptor beta chains from one sample sequenced in a study of shared clonotypes between healthy human individuals. Some clones are missing from TCRdb's copy, which holds only in-frame ones; the method was immunoSEQ multiplex PCR. The sample lists fewer than 3 million clones, approximately 90% seen once, with 0.3% to 0.4% in the top ten. The sequencing sample was made of naive CD4+ T cells from PBMCs. The subset denotes: CD45RA+ positively selected. The receptors shown here come from a man aged 18 to 29 in good health. Some clones in this sample may be carry-over from other donors' samples.

V usage is TRBV28 and J usage is TRBJ2-7; 7 bases are a match to TRBD1. Per the germline V gene, CDR1 is MDHEN and CDR2 is SYDVKM. The CDR3 sequence is 14 residues long. Trimming cost V 7 bases and J 6 bases; bases outside gene matches: 12. The CDR3 DNA sequence: TGTGCCAGCAACCAAAGACAGGGTCGCGCCGAGCAGTACTTC. Encoded protein: CASNQRQGRAEQYF.

To note about this clone: Other DNA variants within this sample encode the same CDR3. The chain carries TRBV18 and TRBJ2-7; D perhaps matches TRBD2 (6 bases). V was clipped by 3 bases and J by 4 bases, with 10 bases between them. Germline loops: CDR1 KGHSH, CDR2 LQKENI. The CDR3 spans 13 residues. The CDR3 sequence: CASSPLSGYEQYF. In nucleotides, the CDR3 is TGTGCCAGCTCACCTCTTAGCGGATACGAGCAGTACTTC.

The chain joins TRBV11-2 to TRBJ1-2; perhaps TRBD1 as D (6 bases). Trimming removed 6 bases from V and 0 bases from J, with 17 bases in between. Germline CDR1 is SGHAT and CDR2 is FQNNGV. This CDR3 is built from 16 residues. CDR3 sequence (DNA): TGTGCCAGCAGGTGGGGGGGGCAGGCGACTAACTATGGCTACACCTTC. Amino acid sequence: CASRWGGQATNYGYTF.

The DNA of the CDR3 is TGTGCCAGCAGCAACCCGGGACTAGCGGGAGCGGTCGGTGTCGAGCAGTACTTC. Protein: CASSNPGLAGAVGVEQYF. V is TRBV7-6 and J is TRBJ2-7, with 14 bases aligning to TRBD2. CDR3 length: 18 residues. Germline V CDR1 and CDR2: SGHVS, FNYEAQ. V trimming: 5 bases; J trimming: 6 bases; junction bases outside the gene matches: 15.

The chain joins TRBV19 to TRBJ2-2; 11 bases are shared with TRBD1. Germline loops: CDR1 LNHDA, CDR2 SQIVND (reference sequence). Losses at the gene ends were 5 bases for V and 0 bases for J; bases not matched to a gene: 2. The CDR3 is made up of 16 amino acids. The CDR3, as DNA: TGTGCCAGTAGTCGGACAGGGGGCGCGAACACCGGGGAGCTGTTTTTT. Translation gives CASSRTGGANTGELFF.

This clone was seen a handful of times. The chain links TRBV19 to TRBJ1-1; D unclear. Trimming cost V 7 bases and J 1 base, with 10 bases left between them. The germline V gene encodes CDR1 LNHDA and CDR2 SQIVND (reference sequence). The CDR3 covers 13 residues. CDR3 sequence (DNA): TGTGCCAGTAAATGGCCAGAGAACACTGAAGCTTTCTTT. It yields the protein CASKWPENTEAFF.

This clone appeared a few times. Other DNA variants within this sample encode the same CDR3. The chain links TRBV10-3 to TRBJ1-5, with 7 nucleotides matching TRBD1. The V gene's germline CDR1 is ENHRY and CDR2 SYGVKD. The CDR3 consists of 14 residues. Trimming cost V 4 bases and J 3 bases; bases outside gene matches: 3. The CDR3 DNA is TGTGCCATCAGTGGAGACAGGGACAATCAGCCCCAGCATTTT. It is translated as CAISGDRDNQPQHF.

As concerns this clone: A read error is possible here, since a much larger clone lies one base away. The CDR3 DNA sequence: TGTGCCAGCAGCGTAGGGTGGAACACTGAAGCTTTCTTT. It is translated as CASSVGWNTEAFF. This chain links TRBV6-6 with TRBJ1-1; D is unclear. CDR1 and CDR2 (germline): MNHNY, SVGAGI (reference sequence). Trimming shortened V by 6 bases and J by 1 base, and 9 bases separated the two germline ends. The length of the CDR3 is 13 residues.

The V call is TRBV11-3, the J call TRBJ2-6; D gene uncertain. Germline V gives CDR1 SGHNT, CDR2 YENEEA. V was pared by 3 bases and J by 2 bases, with 8 bases between. This CDR3 is 15 amino acids long. CDR3 residues: CASSFGGAGANVLTF. For the CDR3, the DNA is TGTGCCAGCAGCTTCGGCGGTGCTGGGGCCAACGTCCTGACTTTC.

This clone was counted a single time. V usage is TRBV10-3 and J usage is TRBJ2-1; the match to TRBD2 covers 10 bases. This CDR3 region has 16 residues. With 4 bases clipped from V and 5 bases from J, the junction kept 8 bases outside the gene matches. Germline CDR1 is ENHRY and CDR2 is SYGVKD. CDR3 nucleotides: TGTGCCATCAGTGCCGGTCGGCTAGCGGGAGACAATGAGCAGTTCTTC. The encoded protein is CAISAGRLAGDNEQFF.

The gene calls are TRBV19 and TRBJ2-1, with no clear D. V was trimmed by 7 bases and J by 4 bases, leaving 8 bases between them. The CDR3 contains 12 residues. Germline assignment: CDR1 LNHDA and CDR2 SQIVND (reference sequence). CDR3 DNA: TGTGCCAGTACCGGCCCTTACAATGAGCAGTTCTTC. Its protein product is CASTGPYNEQFF.

The chain employs TRBV5-6 and TRBJ1-1; D remains unclear. The CDR3 is made up of 11 amino acids. V shed 2 bases and J shed 3 bases, with 2 bases lying between them. Germline values: CDR1 SGHDT, CDR2 YYEEEE. DNA for the CDR3: TGTGCCAGCAGCTTCTACACTGAAGCTTTCTTT. It specifies CASSFYTEAFF.